This TCR beta chain was sequenced during a study of T-cell reconstitution after alpha-beta-depleted transplantation in children. V dropped 3 bases and J dropped 7; count of bases not matched to a gene: 11. Germline CDR1 LNHDA, CDR2 SQIVND (reference sequence). This CDR3 has 15 amino acids. The authors prepared the TCRbeta library with unique molecular identifiers. MiXCR was run by TCRdb on the PCR reads, yielding one entry per CDR3 protein. The repertoire holds about 600,000 distinct CDR3 sequences, with about 10% as singletons. The source of this sequence is a human donor who donated a stem cell graft to a child with acute myeloid leukemia. The chain links TRBV19 to TRBJ1-2; TRBD1 matches 7 bases. Sequences were derived from PBMCs from the stem cell graft donor, sampled from the stem cell graft. CDR3 sequence: CASSIEDRPGGGYTF. The CDR3 DNA follows: TGTGCCAGTAGTATTGAGGACAGGCCCGGCGGTGGCTACACCTTC.